This T cell receptor (beta chain) was obtained from a study of long-term antiretroviral therapy in people with HIV. The length of the CDR3 is 14 residues. V was clipped by 1 base and J by 7 bases, with 13 bases between them. Germline CDR1 is MNHEY and CDR2 is SMNVEV (reference sequence). Runs used v3.0 of the immunoSEQ assay and were done at survey level. Generated by immunoSEQ multiplex PCR, the TCRdb table keeps only in-frame clones and is missing some. The profile shows some 34,000 clones, approximately 96% of them singletons. The input for sequencing was unsorted PBMCs, taken 6.6 years after starting antiretroviral therapy. The source of this sequence is a man aged 25-40 years with HIV. The chain is built from TRBV27 and TRBJ1-1; D might be TRBD1 (5 bases). CDR3 nucleotides: TGTGCCAGCAGTTTATACGGCCAGGGTGGTGAAGCTTTCTTT. Translation: CASSLYGQGGEAFF.